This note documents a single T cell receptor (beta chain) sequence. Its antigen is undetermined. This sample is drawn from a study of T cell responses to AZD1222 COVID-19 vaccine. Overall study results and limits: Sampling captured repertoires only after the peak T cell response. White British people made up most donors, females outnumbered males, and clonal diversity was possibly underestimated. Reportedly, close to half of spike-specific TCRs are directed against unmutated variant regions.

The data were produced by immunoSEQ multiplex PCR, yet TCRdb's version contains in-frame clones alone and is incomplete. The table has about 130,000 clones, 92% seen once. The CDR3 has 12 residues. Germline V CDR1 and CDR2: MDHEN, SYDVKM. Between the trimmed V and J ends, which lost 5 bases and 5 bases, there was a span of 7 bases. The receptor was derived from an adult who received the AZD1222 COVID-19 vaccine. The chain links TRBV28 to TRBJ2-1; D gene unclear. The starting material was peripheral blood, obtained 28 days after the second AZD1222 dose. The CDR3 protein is CASSPIDNEQFF. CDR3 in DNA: TGTGCCAGCAGTCCAATAGACAATGAGCAGTTCTTC. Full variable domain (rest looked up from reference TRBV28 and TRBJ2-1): DVKVTQSSRYLVKRTGEKVFLECVQDMDHENMFWYRQDPGLGLRLIYFSYDVKMKEKGDIPEGYSVSREKKERFSLILESASTNQTSMYLCASSPIDNEQFFGPGTRLTVL.